This T cell receptor beta chain is from a study of cytomegalovirus exposure and HLA in healthy donors. Turning to the study itself: Samples from HLA-typed donors yielded about 85 million unique TCRs in an early data release. The study, taken as a whole, reports: An analysis that came later showed most CMV-associated TCR beta chains appearing HLA-restricted.

Trimming took 2 bases from V and 4 from J, leaving 8 bases between them. The CDR3 is 13 residues long. Germline V lookup: CDR1 ENHRY, CDR2 SYGVKD. On this clone: As yet, its antigen is unknown.

PCR amplification relied on 60 Vbeta primers (plus 13 Jbeta primers). Method: immunoSEQ multiplex PCR; TCRdb's copy keeps in-frame clones and lacks some. The sample contains about 190,000 clones, 70% to 75% of which appear only once. This clonotype was obtained from a young man in good health and CMV-seropositive. This chain joins TRBV10-3 and TRBJ1-1; perhaps TRBD1 as D (5 bases). The specimen was PBMCs. In nucleotides, the CDR3 is TGTGCCATCAGTGAGGGGGCTAGCACTGAAGCTTTCTTT. Its protein product is CAISEGASTEAFF.